Each of the 3 T cell receptor beta chains below was sequenced from the same sample in a study of OX40 agonist ivuxolimab in advanced cancers. The data were produced by immunoSEQ multiplex PCR, yet TCRdb's version contains in-frame clones alone and is incomplete. This table holds about 15,000 clones, 80% to 95% found once. Source: CD4+ or CD8+ T cells sorted from blood, taken in a trial of the OX40 agonist ivuxolimab. These receptors were obtained from an adult with an advanced solid tumor such as melanoma, head and neck, liver or kidney cancer.

The chain employs TRBV11-2 and TRBJ2-5; D might be TRBD2 (6 bases). The ends were cut back, 7 bases at V and 2 bases at J, with 8 bases in the middle. This CDR3 region has 12 residues. Germline-derived CDR1 and CDR2 are SGHAT and FQNNGV. The CDR3 sequence: CASTGVQETQYF. CDR3 coding DNA: TGTGCCAGCACGGGGGTTCAAGAGACCCAGTACTTC.

The chain uses TRBV27 and TRBJ1-6, with 9 bases lining up with TRBD1. This CDR3 spans 14 amino acids. The V gene's germline CDR1 is MNHEY and CDR2 SMNVEV (reference sequence). J gave up 7 bases and V 3 bases, and 1 base lay outside the gene matches. The CDR3 is CASSLTGGNSPLHF. In nucleotides, the CDR3 is TGTGCCAGCAGTTTGACAGGGGGGAATTCACCCCTCCACTTT.

This chain links TRBV19 with TRBJ2-1, with D tentatively TRBD2 (6 bases). Germline-derived CDR1 and CDR2 are LNHDA and SQIVND (reference sequence). The V and J ends lost 4 bases and 2 bases respectively, with 15 bases between them. This CDR3 is 16 amino acids long. The CDR3 loop is CASSTPGAYPYNEQFF. The DNA of the CDR3 is TGTGCCAGTAGTACCCCGGGAGCCTACCCCTACAATGAGCAGTTCTTC.